This TCR beta chain is drawn from a study of T-cell memory formation after mild COVID-19. Study at large: The two donors had largely donor-specific TCR clusters.

This clonotype was counted ten times or more. Its antigen is unidentified. Overall study findings and caveats: Later expanders leaned CD4+, whereas clones that contracted between day 15 and 85 were balanced CD4/CD8.

The CDR3 runs to 14 residues. The V end was cut by 2 bases, the J end by 1 base, with 8 bases between. The germline CDR1 and CDR2 sequences are LGHDT and YNNKEL (reference sequence). MiXCR was run by TCRdb on the 5' RACE reads, yielding one entry per CDR3 protein. The table has fewer than 150,000 distinct CDR3 sequences, about 5.9% seen once. Specimen: PBMCs or a T cell subset sorted from them (not recorded which). The receptor comes from an adult woman who had mild COVID-19 (a few samples of this study predate the infection). Cell type and time point are not known. V gene TRBV3-1 combines with J gene TRBJ1-1; no reliable D call. The CDR3 protein is CASSQLKRNTEAFF. In DNA form, the CDR3 reads TGTGCCAGCAGCCAACTGAAGCGGAACACTGAAGCTTTCTTT.